This entry lists 26 T cell receptor beta chains sequenced from one sample in a study of blood T cell repertoires in COVID-19. Using immunoSEQ multiplex PCR, the repertoire was profiled, and TCRdb retains in-frame clones only, with some absent. This sample has roughly 300,000 clones, with over 75% found just once. The sequenced sample was peripheral blood. These receptors originate from a human donor in a cohort sampled during active COVID-19.

The chain uses TRBV19 and TRBJ2-3, with 8 bases identical to TRBD1. The J segment lost 2 bases and the V segment lost 7 bases, leaving 8 bases of the junction unmatched. Per the germline V gene, CDR1 is LNHDA and CDR2 is SQIVND (reference sequence). CDR3 size: 15 residues. The CDR3 coding sequence is TGTGCCAGTACGAAGCAGGGGGCAAACACAGATACGCAGTATTTT. Protein sequence: CASTKQGANTDTQYF.

V gene TRBV19 combines with J gene TRBJ2-4; TRBD1 agrees at 8 bases. Germline CDR1 and CDR2: LNHDA and SQIVND (reference sequence). After removal of 7 bases from V and 3 bases from J, the junction contained 8 bases not matched to a gene. The CDR3 consists of 15 residues. CDR3: CASKLRGLSKNIQYF. Here the CDR3 DNA reads TGTGCCAGTAAGCTCAGGGGGCTTAGCAAAAACATTCAGTACTTC.

The chain uses TRBV7-9 and TRBJ1-1; 7 bases agree with TRBD1. The CDR3 runs 14 residues. Germline V gene sequence: CDR1 SEHNR, CDR2 FQNEAQ (reference sequence). Trimming took 8 bases from V and 4 from J; bases not matched to a gene: 10. CDR3 sequence: CASVGQIVSTEAFF. The CDR3 DNA reads TGTGCCAGCGTGGGACAGATAGTTTCCACTGAAGCTTTCTTT.

The chain joins TRBV7-9 to TRBJ1-2, with 7 bases that match TRBD1. CDR1 is SEHNR and CDR2 is FQNEAQ in the germline V gene (reference sequence). This CDR3 region has 14 residues. V shed 5 bases, J shed 4 bases, and the junction held 7 bases outside the gene matches. CDR3 coding DNA: TGTGCCAGCAGCGGGACAGCTACTCTCTATGGCTACACCTTC. This sequence encodes CASSGTATLYGYTF.

The rearrangement links TRBV19 to TRBJ2-1, with 9 bases identical to TRBD2. CDR3 length equals 14 residues. V lost 9 bases to trimming and J lost 3 bases; unmatched junction nucleotides: 6. In germline, CDR1 is LNHDA, CDR2 SQIVND (reference sequence). CDR3: CASLAGPGYNEQFF. The CDR3 DNA reads as TGTGCCAGCCTAGCGGGACCGGGCTACAATGAGCAGTTCTTC.

The V call is TRBV19, the J call TRBJ2-2, with a tentative D call TRBD2 (5 bases). CDR1 is LNHDA and CDR2 is SQIVND in the germline V gene (reference sequence). This CDR3 region has 13 residues. Trimming shortened V by 7 bases and J by 4 bases, and 10 bases separated the two germline ends. DNA for the CDR3: TGTGCCAGTAAGGGAGTCGCCACCGGGGAGCTGTTTTTT. It codes for CASKGVATGELFF.

There are a few counts of this clone. This chain uses TRBV28 with TRBJ1-1; perhaps TRBD1 as D (5 bases). CDR1 is MDHEN and CDR2 is SYDVKM in the germline V gene. V lost 6 bases to trimming and J lost 1 base, with 15 bases between them. The CDR3 spans 15 residues. The CDR3 nucleotides are TGTGCCAGCAGCGCGTACAGGACCGGGAACACTGAAGCTTTCTTT. It translates to CASSAYRTGNTEAFF.

The chain carries TRBV6-2 or TRBV6-3 and TRBJ2-7, with 12 bases identical to TRBD2. The CDR3 loop spans 17 amino acids. Germline CDR1 reads MNHEY; CDR2 reads SVGEGT. The V and J ends lost 8 bases and 3 bases, in that order; junction bases with no gene match: 14. The chain's CDR3 is CASGSLAGGPRGYEQYF. The CDR3 nucleotides read TGTGCCAGCGGTTCACTAGCGGGAGGTCCTCGAGGCTACGAGCAGTACTTC.

The genes are TRBV5-4 and TRBJ1-1, with a tentative D call TRBD1 (5 bases). Germline CDR1 is SGHNT and CDR2 is YYREEE (reference sequence). The V gene lost 0 bases and the J gene lost 1 base, with 10 bases spanning the gap. CDR3 length: 15 amino acids. The CDR3 nucleotides are TGTGCCAGCAGCTTGGTGGGCAGGGAGAACACTGAAGCTTTCTTT. The encoded protein is CASSLVGRENTEAFF.

The CDR3 loop is CASSQGGLANTYEQYF. For the CDR3, the DNA is TGTGCCAGCAGCCAAGGGGGACTAGCGAACACCTACGAGCAGTACTTC. The chain has TRBV4-2 and TRBJ2-7; 10 bases match TRBD2. Per the germline V gene, CDR1 is LGHNA and CDR2 is YNFKEQ. J gave up 2 bases and V 1 base, and 5 bases lay outside the gene matches. This CDR3 is 16 amino acids long.

A few counts support this clone. The CDR3 DNA reads as TGTGCCAGCACCCCAGGGTCGCAGGGTAGTTCACCCCTCCACTTT. Protein: CASTPGSQGSSPLHF. The chain combines TRBV6-6 with TRBJ1-6, with a tentative D call TRBD1 (5 bases). V shed 7 bases and J shed 9 bases, with 19 bases lying between them. There are 15 residues in the CDR3. In germline, CDR1 is MNHNY, CDR2 SVGAGI (reference sequence).

This chain joins TRBV2 and TRBJ1-6; 7 bases map to TRBD1. J was trimmed by 5 bases and V by 4 bases; bases with no gene match: 5. CDR3 length: 15 residues. Germline assignment: CDR1 SNHLY and CDR2 FYNNEI. CDR3 coding DNA: TGTGCCAGCAGTGGACAGGGTTTGAATAATTCACCCCTCCACTTT. The encoded protein is CASSGQGLNNSPLHF.

Details on this clone: Other nucleotide sequences in the sample specify the same CDR3. V usage is TRBV6-5 and J usage is TRBJ2-7; tentative D call: TRBD2 (6 bases). The CDR3 is 14 residues long. CDR1 is MNHEY and CDR2 is SVGAGI in the germline V gene. Trimming left V 7 bases short and J 0 bases short, with 13 bases between. The CDR3 reads CASTLGGSSYEQYF. The DNA of the CDR3 is TGTGCCAGCACCTTGGGAGGCAGCTCCTACGAGCAGTACTTC.

This clone showed up just once. The gene calls are TRBV27 and TRBJ2-7; D gene uncertain. CDR1 is MNHEY and CDR2 is SMNVEV in the germline V gene (reference sequence). There are 12 residues in the CDR3. Trimming removed 6 bases from V and 5 bases from J, with 11 bases in between. In DNA form, the CDR3 reads TGTGCCAGCAGCCCCGCGGTCCACGAGCAGTACTTC. Translation: CASSPAVHEQYF.

J is TRBJ2-7 and V is TRBV6-6; the D gene is possibly TRBD2 (5 bases). Per germline, CDR1 MNHNY and CDR2 SVGAGI (reference sequence). Trimming cost V 7 bases and J 0 bases, with 16 bases left between them. The CDR3 length is 15 residues. CDR3 DNA: TGTGCCAGCAAAGTTGGGGTGGGAGACTCCTACGAGCAGTACTTC. As protein: CASKVGVGDSYEQYF.

J is TRBJ2-1 and V is TRBV14; possibly TRBD2 for D (6 bases). Trimming stripped 9 bases from V and 3 bases from J, with 18 bases between. Germline lookup yields CDR1 SGHDN and CDR2 FVKESK. This CDR3 spans 15 amino acids. CDR3 bases: TGTGCCAGTATGTCTGGGGGGAGGTACTACAATGAGCAGTTCTTC. It specifies CASMSGGRYYNEQFF.

The rearrangement links TRBV27 to TRBJ2-7, with 8 bases lining up with TRBD1. The V gene's germline CDR1 is MNHEY and CDR2 SMNVEV (reference sequence). Trimming cost V 6 bases and J 3 bases; bases outside gene matches: 10. This CDR3 has 15 residues. The chain's CDR3 is CASRQNRDRLYEQYF. In DNA form, the CDR3 reads TGTGCCAGCAGACAAAACCGGGACAGGCTCTACGAGCAGTACTTC.

The rearrangement joins TRBV27 to TRBJ2-7, with 9 bases matching TRBD2. CDR3 length: 13 residues. Germline trimming cut 7 bases from V and 0 bases from J; bases unmatched to any gene: 1. Germline-derived CDR1 and CDR2 are MNHEY and SMNVEV (reference sequence). Here the CDR3 reads CASTSGTSYEQYF. CDR3 nucleotides: TGTGCCAGCACTAGCGGGACCTCCTACGAGCAGTACTTC.

This chain connects TRBV5-6 to TRBJ1-1; 8 nucleotides match TRBD1. V was pared by 3 bases and J by 8 bases, with 3 bases of the junction left unmatched. The CDR3 totals 12 residues. The germline gives CDR1 SGHDT, CDR2 YYEEEE. DNA of the CDR3: TGTGCCAGCAGCTCCTACAGGGGGGAAGCTTTCTTT. This codes for CASSSYRGEAFF.

V is TRBV11-3 and J is TRBJ2-7; D might be TRBD2 (5 bases). The CDR3 is 13 residues long. Trimming removed 5 bases from V and 4 bases from J, with 12 bases in between. The germline V gene has CDR1 SGHNT and CDR2 YENEEA. The DNA of the CDR3 is TGTGCCAGCAGCATATTGACGGGGTACGAGCAGTACTTC. Residues: CASSILTGYEQYF.

The chain uses TRBV7-8 and TRBJ1-1; D is uncertain. Germline V gene sequence: CDR1 SGHVS, CDR2 FQNEAQ. Trimming cost V 2 bases and J 4 bases, with 11 bases left between them. The CDR3 totals 14 residues. The CDR3 nucleotides are TGTGCCAGCAGCTTATCCGGGAGGGCCACTGAAGCTTTCTTT. It yields the protein CASSLSGRATEAFF.

This chain links TRBV6-1 with TRBJ1-4; perhaps TRBD1 as D (5 bases). The CDR3 is 17 amino acids. The V and J ends lost 1 base and 7 bases respectively, with 19 bases between them. Germline V gene data show CDR1 as MNHNS and CDR2 as SASEGT. The CDR3 loop is CASSEGGRRLGGEKLFF. The CDR3 region has the DNA TGTGCCAGCAGTGAAGGTGGCAGACGCTTGGGGGGTGAAAAACTGTTTTTT.

The CDR3 region has the DNA TGCGCCAGCAGCCAAGACGCGAGGGGCACAGATACGCAGTATTTT. It encodes CASSQDARGTDTQYF. The chain links TRBV4-3 to TRBJ2-3, with D possibly TRBD2 on 5 matching bases. The V end lost 0 bases, the J end lost 1 base, and 8 bases lay between the germline ends. The CDR3 totals 15 residues. Germline assignment: CDR1 LGHNA and CDR2 YSLEER.

This clone was picked up a small number of times. The gene calls are TRBV5-6 and TRBJ2-1; the match to TRBD2 covers 7 bases. V lost 2 bases to trimming and J lost 14 bases; unmatched junction nucleotides: 13. This CDR3 comprises 14 residues. Germline V gene sequence: CDR1 SGHDT, CDR2 YYEEEE. The CDR3 coding sequence is TGTGCCAGCAGCTTAAGGGAGGGCCAAAGGTATGAGTTCTTC. It is translated as CASSLREGQRYEFF.

The genes are TRBV12-3 or TRBV12-4 and TRBJ2-1; TRBD2 matches 8 bases. J was trimmed by 16 bases and V by 1 base; bases with no gene match: 3. The CDR3 totals 11 residues. The CDR3 nucleotides are TGTGCCAGCAGTTTAGGACTAGCGCCATTCTTC. Translation: CASSLGLAPFF.

This clone was observed a single time. This chain connects TRBV7-2 to TRBJ1-3; unclear D gene. The CDR3 loop spans 12 amino acids. Germline CDR1 and CDR2: SGHTA and FQGNSA. Between the trimmed V and J ends, which lost 5 bases and 4 bases, there was a span of 6 bases. CDR3 residues: CASSVQGNTIYF. CDR3 DNA sequence: TGTGCCAGCAGCGTACAGGGAAACACCATATATTTT.